This TCR beta chain appears in the sequencing data of a study of shared clonotypes between healthy human individuals. Study-wide points: Specimens sampled were limited to blood, with tissue repertoires likely differing.

Original data processing: Sequence data from immunoSEQ were junction-only and lacked quality scores; consequently, filtering differed. Clones were read by immunoSEQ multiplex PCR, and TCRdb kept only the in-frame ones, dropping some. For V, J and clone size, that table is used; D and trimming come from the DNA. The sample includes 1.4 million or so clones, around 98.5% seen only once; the top ten take roughly 0.35%. This clone was detected only once. The antigen is unknown. The germline gives CDR1 LNHDA, CDR2 SQIVND (reference sequence). This CDR3 comprises 14 residues. Trimming removed 5 bases from V and 11 bases from J; junction bases left unmatched: 6.

Sequences were obtained from naive CD4+ T cells sorted from blood. The subset is: CD45RA+ positively selected. This chain joins TRBV19 and TRBJ1-4, with 12 bases fitting TRBD1. The TCR sequence derives from a man aged 30 to 45 in good health. The chain's CDR3 is CASSDRDRGRKLFF. CDR3 nucleotides: TGTGCCAGTAGTGACCGGGACAGGGGGCGGAAACTGTTTTTT. The full variable domain, rest sourced from reference TRBV19 and TRBJ1-4, is DGGITQSPKYLFRKEGQNVTLSCEQNLNHDAMYWYRQDPGQGLRLIYYSQIVNDFQKGDIAEGYSVSREKKESFPLTVTSAQKNPTAFYLCASSDRDRGRKLFFGSGTQLSVL.